Many counts were recorded for the clone carrying this TCR beta chain. Its target is unknown. From germline, CDR1 is MNHEY and CDR2 SVGAGI. V lost 6 bases and J 3 bases, leaving 21 bases between the germline ends. The length of the CDR3 is 16 residues. This sample stems from a study of molecular identifiers for immune sequencing clone quantification. Study information: Replicate RNA came from 20,000 or 100,000 naive CD8 cells and was split five ways, and four parts were sequenced.

Study-level findings and limits: Clones that exceeded 20 RNA copies held over 99% of effector molecules, yet under 1% in naive cells.

With RNA at 10%, 30% or 50%, naive CD8 libraries came from roughly 20,000 to 1,000,000 sorted cells. Preparation methods for the bulk TCR libraries were those previously described, with listed TCR primers. From the PCR reads, TCRdb called clonotypes with MiXCR, one entry per CDR3 protein. The table has around 460,000 distinct CDR3 sequences, 20% to 25% seen once; the top ten hold about 0.78%. The J gene is TRBJ2-7, the V gene TRBV6-5; D unresolved. The TCR originated in a human donor in good health. Some libraries in this study had Jurkat cell RNA spiked in. The sample taken for sequencing was naive CD8+ T cells from blood, with Jurkat cell RNA spiked in. Subset here: FACS-sorted CD8+CD4-CCR7+CD45RA+ naive T cells. CDR3 residues: CASSSLQDGPNYEQYF. CDR3 nucleotide sequence: TGTGCCAGCAGCTCACTACAAGACGGCCCTAACTACGAGCAGTACTTC.